This TCR beta chain was recovered during a study of metastatic and nonmetastatic thyroid tumors. Study context: Peripheral blood and tumor or nodule samples from malignant and benign thyroid patients were compared. Findings and limits, study-wide: Benign nodules reportedly had significantly lower TCR beta diversity than malignant thyroid tumors in blood and tumor.

Thyroid surgery took place with no prior treatment in any patient. This CDR3 is built from 13 residues. The germline gives CDR1 SGHTA, CDR2 FQGTGA. Deletions cut 3 bases from V and 7 bases from J, with 13 bases between. Authors' processing steps: In papillary thyroid cancer, a distant-metastasis classifier was built using CDR3 differences across clinicopathological groups. TCRdb re-processed the PCR reads through MiXCR. TCRdb, not the authors, supplied the V and J calls. The repertoire holds some 33,000 clones, with approximately 15% as singletons. This clone is labeled as medium-sized. Its specificity is unknown.

The clonotype originates from a female donor with papillary thyroid cancer or a benign thyroid nodule (not recorded which). Some clones in this sample may be carry-over from other donors' samples. The V call is TRBV7-3, the J call TRBJ2-7; D may be TRBD1 (8 bases). The sequenced sample was blood. The CDR3 DNA sequence: TGTGCCAGCAGCTTCGCACAGGGGGGGGAGCAGTACTTC. The encoded protein is CASSFAQGGEQYF. Full variable domain (missing parts from reference TRBV7-3 and TRBJ2-7): GAGVSQTPSNKVTEKGKYVELRCDPISGHTALYWYRQSLGQGPEFLIYFQGTGAADDSGLPNDRFFAVRPEGSVSTLKIQRTERGDSAVYLCASSFAQGGEQYFGPGTRLTVT.